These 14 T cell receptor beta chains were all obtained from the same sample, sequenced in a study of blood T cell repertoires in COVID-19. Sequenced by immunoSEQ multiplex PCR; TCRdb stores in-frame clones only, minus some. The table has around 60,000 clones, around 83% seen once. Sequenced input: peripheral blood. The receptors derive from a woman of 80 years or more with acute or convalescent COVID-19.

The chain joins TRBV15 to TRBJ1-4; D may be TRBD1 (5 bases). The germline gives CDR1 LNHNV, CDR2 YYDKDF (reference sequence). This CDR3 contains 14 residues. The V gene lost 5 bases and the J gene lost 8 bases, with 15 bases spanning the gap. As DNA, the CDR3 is TGTGCCACCAGCGGCGGGACGAGCGGGGAAAAACTGTTTTTT. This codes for CATSGGTSGEKLFF. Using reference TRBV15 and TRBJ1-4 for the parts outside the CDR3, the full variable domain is DAMVIQNPRYQVTQFGKPVTLSCSQTLNHNVMYWYQQKSSQAPKLLFHYYDKDFNNEADTPDNFQSRRPNTSFCFLDIRSPGLGDTAMYLCATSGGTSGEKLFFGSGTQLSVL.

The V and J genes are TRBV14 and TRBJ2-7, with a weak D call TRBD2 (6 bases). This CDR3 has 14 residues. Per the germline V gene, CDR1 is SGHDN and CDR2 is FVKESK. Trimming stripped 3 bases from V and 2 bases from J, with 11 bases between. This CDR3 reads CASSQGLAPYEQYF. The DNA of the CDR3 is TGTGCCAGCAGCCAGGGACTGGCCCCCTACGAGCAGTACTTC.

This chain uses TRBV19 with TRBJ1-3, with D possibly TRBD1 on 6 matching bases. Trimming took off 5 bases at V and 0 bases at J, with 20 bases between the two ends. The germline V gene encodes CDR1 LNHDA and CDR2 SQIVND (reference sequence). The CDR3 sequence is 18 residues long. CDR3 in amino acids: CASSLRGGGQDSGNTIYF. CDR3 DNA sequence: TGTGCCAGTAGTCTAAGGGGCGGGGGCCAAGACTCTGGAAACACCATATATTTT.

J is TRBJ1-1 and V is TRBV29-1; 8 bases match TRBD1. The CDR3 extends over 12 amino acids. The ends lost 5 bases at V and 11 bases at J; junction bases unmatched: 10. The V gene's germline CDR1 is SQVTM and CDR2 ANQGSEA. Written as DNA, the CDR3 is TGCAGCGTTCACGGCAGGGGGCGGCCGGCTTTCTTT. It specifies CSVHGRGRPAFF.

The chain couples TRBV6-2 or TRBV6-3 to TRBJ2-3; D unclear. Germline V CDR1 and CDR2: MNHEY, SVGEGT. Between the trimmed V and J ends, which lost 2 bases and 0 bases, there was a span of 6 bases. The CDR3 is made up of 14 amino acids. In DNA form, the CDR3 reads TGTGCCAGCAGTTACGGGCCGAGCACAGATACGCAGTATTTT. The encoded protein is CASSYGPSTDTQYF.

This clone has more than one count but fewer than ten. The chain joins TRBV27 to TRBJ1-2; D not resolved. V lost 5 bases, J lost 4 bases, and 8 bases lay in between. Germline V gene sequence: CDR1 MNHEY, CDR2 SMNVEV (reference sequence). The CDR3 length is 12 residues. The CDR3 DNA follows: TGTGCCAGCAGTGGCAGGCCCTATGGCTACACCTTC. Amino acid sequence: CASSGRPYGYTF.

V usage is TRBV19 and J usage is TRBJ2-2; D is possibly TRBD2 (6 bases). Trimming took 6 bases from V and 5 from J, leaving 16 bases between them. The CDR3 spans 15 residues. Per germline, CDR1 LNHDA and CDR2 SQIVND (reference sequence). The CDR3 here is CASSPRRESTGELFF. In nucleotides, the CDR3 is TGTGCCAGTAGCCCCCGGAGGGAATCAACCGGGGAGCTGTTTTTT.

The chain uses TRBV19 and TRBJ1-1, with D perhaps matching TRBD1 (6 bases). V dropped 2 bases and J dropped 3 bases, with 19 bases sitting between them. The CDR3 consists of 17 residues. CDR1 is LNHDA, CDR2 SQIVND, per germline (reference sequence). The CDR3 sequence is CASSIRLTWGPDTEAFF. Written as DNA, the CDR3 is TGTGCCAGTAGTATACGCCTGACTTGGGGGCCGGACACTGAAGCTTTCTTT.

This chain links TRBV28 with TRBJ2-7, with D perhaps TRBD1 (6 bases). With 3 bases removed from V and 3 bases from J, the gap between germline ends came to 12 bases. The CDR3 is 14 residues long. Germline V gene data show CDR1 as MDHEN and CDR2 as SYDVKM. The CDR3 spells CASSFGEGGYEQYF. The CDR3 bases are TGTGCCAGCAGTTTCGGCGAAGGGGGCTACGAGCAGTACTTC.

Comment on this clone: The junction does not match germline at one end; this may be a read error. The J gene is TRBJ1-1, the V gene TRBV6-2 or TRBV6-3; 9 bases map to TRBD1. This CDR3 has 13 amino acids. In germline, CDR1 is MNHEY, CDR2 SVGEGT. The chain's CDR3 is CASNYRGPTEAFF. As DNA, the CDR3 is TGTGCCAGCAATTACAGGGGGCCAACTGAAGCTTTCTTT.

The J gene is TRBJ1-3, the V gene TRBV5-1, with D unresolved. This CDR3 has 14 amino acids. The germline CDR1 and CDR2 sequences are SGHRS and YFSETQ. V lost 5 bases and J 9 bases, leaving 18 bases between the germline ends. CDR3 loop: CASSLARLGSTIYF. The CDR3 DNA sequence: TGCGCCAGCAGTCTGGCCCGCCTGGGGAGCACCATATATTTT. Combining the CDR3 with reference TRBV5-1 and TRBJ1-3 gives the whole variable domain KAGVTQTPRYLIKTRGQQVTLSCSPISGHRSVSWYQQTPGQGLQFLFEYFSETQRNKGNFPGRFSGRQFSNSRSEMNVSTLELGDSALYLCASSLARLGSTIYFGEGSWLTVV.

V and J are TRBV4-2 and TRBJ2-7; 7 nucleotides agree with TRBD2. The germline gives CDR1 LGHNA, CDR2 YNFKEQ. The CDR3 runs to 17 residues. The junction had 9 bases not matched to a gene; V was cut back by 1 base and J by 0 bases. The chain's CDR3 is CASSQVGLPESSYEQYF. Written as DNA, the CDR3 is TGTGCCAGCAGCCAAGTGGGACTACCTGAAAGCTCCTACGAGCAGTACTTC.

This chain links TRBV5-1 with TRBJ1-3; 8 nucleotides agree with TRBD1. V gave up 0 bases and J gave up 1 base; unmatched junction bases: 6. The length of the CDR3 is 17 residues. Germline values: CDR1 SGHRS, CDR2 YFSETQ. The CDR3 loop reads CASSLVAGGVSGNTIYF. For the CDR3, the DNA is TGCGCCAGCAGCTTGGTTGCAGGGGGCGTTTCTGGAAACACCATATATTTT.

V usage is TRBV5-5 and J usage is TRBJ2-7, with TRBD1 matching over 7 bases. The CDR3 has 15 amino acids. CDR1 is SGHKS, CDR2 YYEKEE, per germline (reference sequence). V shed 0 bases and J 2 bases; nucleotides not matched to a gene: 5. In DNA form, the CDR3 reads TGTGCCAGCAGCTTGGGGGACAGTCAGCCCTACGAGCAGTACTTC. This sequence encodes CASSLGDSQPYEQYF.